The rows below give T cell receptor beta chains drawn from one sample of a study of blood T cells in healthy people across ages. From the 5' RACE reads, TCRdb called clonotypes with MiXCR, one entry per CDR3 protein. The repertoire has 1,800,000 or so distinct CDR3 sequences, approximately 39% of them found once; the top ten carry 20% to 25%. The sequenced material came from blood. The receptor set was obtained from a human donor in good health. Both conserved end residues are part of each CDR3. D genes are given only for firm matches. Clone size is given for some rows only: seen once, a few or many times, or a class if the clone is expanded.

size	V	D	J	DNA	CDR3
once	TRBV7-9	-	TRBJ1-2	TGCGCCAGCAGCTTAGATGTTCGTGGCGTAGATGGCTACACCTTC	CASSLDVRGVDGYTF
few	TRBV7-3	TRBD1	TRBJ2-7	TGTGCCAGCAGCAAGAAGGGGGCTCACGAGCAGTACTTC	CASSKKGAHEQYF
few	TRBV7-6	-	TRBJ2-3	TGTGCCAGCAGCCCTCTTGTCCGGGGGAGCACAGATACGCAGTATTTT	CASSPLVRGSTDTQYF
-	TRBV7-2	-	TRBJ2-1	TGTGCCAGCAGCTTGCGGGACTTATACAATGAGCAGTTCTTC	CASSLRDLYNEQFF
many	TRBV5-1	-	TRBJ1-2	TGCGCCAGCAGCAAAAGGTCCGAGGGTGACTATGGCTACACCTTC	CASSKRSEGDYGYTF
-	TRBV5-5	-	TRBJ2-7	TGTGCCAGCAGCTTGGCGCCCCAAAGCCACTACGAGCAGTACTTC	CASSLAPQSHYEQYF
-	TRBV6-2/TRBV6-3	-	TRBJ2-5	TGTGCCAGCAGTTCGGACTTGAGAGAGACCCAGTACTTC	CASSSDLRETQYF
once	TRBV28	TRBD2	TRBJ2-5	TGTGCCAGCAGTTTGGGACTAGCGGCCCTCGGGACCCAGTACTTC	CASSLGLAALGTQYF
few	TRBV9	-	TRBJ2-1	TGTGCCAGCAGCGGAGGGAACGCTAATGAGCAGTTCTTC	CASSGGNANEQFF
-	TRBV7-2	TRBD2	TRBJ2-1	TGTGCCAGCAGCTTAGGTCTGACTAGCGGGGTTAGCAATGAGCAGTTCTTC	CASSLGLTSGVSNEQFF
-	TRBV6-2/TRBV6-3	-	TRBJ2-1	TGTGCCAGCAGTCCCATGGGGGGGGGCCCGTTCAATGAGCAGTTCTTC	CASSPMGGGPFNEQFF
-	TRBV28	TRBD1	TRBJ2-5	TGTGCCAGCACTAGACAGGGGGCGGCGGGGGAGACCCAGTACTTC	CASTRQGAAGETQYF
once	TRBV4-3	-	TRBJ1-2	TGCGCCAGCAGCCAATGGGGGATTGGTGGCTACACCTTC	CASSQWGIGGYTF
-	TRBV3-1	TRBD1	TRBJ1-4	TGTGCCAGCAGCCAATCGGGACAGGGGCATGAAAAACTGTTTTTT	CASSQSGQGHEKLFF
few	TRBV7-2	-	TRBJ2-7	TGTGCCAGCAGCTTAGGGTCGCAGGGCTCGCAGTACTTC	CASSLGSQGSQYF
-	TRBV6-5	TRBD1	TRBJ1-1	TGTGCCAGCACCCAGGGACAGGGGGCCTTTGAAGCTTTCTTT	CASTQGQGAFEAFF
-	TRBV29-1	TRBD1	TRBJ2-5	TGCAGCGTTGAGGGTGCAGGGGGTTGGGAGACCCAGTACTTC	CSVEGAGGWETQYF
-	TRBV12-3/TRBV12-4	-	TRBJ2-3	TGTGCCAGCAATACAAGAGGACAGATCACAGATACGCAGTATTTT	CASNTRGQITDTQYF
-	TRBV19	TRBD1	TRBJ2-6	TGTGCCAGTAGTATTCTGGGACAGTACTCTGGGGCCAACGTCCTGACTTTC	CASSILGQYSGANVLTF